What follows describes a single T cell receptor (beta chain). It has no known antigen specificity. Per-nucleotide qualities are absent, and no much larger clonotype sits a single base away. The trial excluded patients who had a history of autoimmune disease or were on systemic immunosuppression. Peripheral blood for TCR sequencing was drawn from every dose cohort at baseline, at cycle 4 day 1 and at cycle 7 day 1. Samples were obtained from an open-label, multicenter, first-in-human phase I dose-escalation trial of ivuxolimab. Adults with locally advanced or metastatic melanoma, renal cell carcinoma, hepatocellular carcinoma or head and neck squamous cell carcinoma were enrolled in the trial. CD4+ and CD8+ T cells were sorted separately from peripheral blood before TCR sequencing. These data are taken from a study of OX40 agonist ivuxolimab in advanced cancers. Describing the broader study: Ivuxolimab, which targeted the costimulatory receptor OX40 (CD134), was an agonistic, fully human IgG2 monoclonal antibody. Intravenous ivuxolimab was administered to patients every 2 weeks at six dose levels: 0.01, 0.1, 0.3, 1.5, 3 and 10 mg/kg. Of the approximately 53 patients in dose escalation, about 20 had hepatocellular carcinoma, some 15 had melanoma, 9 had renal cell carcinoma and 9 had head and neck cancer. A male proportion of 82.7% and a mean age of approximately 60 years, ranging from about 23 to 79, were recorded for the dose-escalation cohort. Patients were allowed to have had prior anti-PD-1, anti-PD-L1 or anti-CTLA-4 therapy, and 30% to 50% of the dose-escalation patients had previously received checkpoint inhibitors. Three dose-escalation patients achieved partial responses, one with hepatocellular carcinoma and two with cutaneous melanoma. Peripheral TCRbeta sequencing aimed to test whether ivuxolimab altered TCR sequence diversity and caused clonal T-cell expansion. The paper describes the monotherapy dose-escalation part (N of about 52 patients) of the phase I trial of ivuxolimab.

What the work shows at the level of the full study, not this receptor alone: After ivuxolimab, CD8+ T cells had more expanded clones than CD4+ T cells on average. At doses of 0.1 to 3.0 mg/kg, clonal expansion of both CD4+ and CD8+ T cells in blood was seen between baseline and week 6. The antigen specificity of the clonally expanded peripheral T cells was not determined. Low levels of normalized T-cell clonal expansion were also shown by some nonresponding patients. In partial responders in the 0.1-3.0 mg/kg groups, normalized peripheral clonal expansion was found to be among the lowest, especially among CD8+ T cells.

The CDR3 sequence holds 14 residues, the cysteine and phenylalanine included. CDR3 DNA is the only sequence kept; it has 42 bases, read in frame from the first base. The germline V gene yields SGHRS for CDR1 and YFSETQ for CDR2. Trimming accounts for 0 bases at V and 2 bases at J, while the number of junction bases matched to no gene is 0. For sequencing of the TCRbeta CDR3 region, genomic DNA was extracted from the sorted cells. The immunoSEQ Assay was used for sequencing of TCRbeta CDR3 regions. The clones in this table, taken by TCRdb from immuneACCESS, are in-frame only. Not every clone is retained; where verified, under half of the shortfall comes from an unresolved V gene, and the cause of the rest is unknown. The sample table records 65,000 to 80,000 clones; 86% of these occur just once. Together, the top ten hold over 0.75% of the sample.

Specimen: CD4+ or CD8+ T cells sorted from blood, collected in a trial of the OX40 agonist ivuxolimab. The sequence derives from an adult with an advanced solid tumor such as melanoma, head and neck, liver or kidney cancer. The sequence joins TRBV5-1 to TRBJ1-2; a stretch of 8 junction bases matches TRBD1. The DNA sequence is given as TGCGCCAGCAGCTTGGGACAGGGGAACTATGGCTACACCTTC. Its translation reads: CASSLGQGNYGYTF.